This T cell receptor (beta chain) was sequenced during a study of T cells in Graves' hyperthyroidism and ophthalmopathy. The V segment lost 5 bases and the J segment 7 bases; nucleotides outside the gene matches: 13. The V gene's germline CDR1 is MNHNS and CDR2 SASEGT. The CDR3 is 15 residues long. This clonotype was picked up a small number of times. There were TCR beta CDR3 regions amplified from RNA transcripts. The TCR CDR3 was amplified in a first-round RT-PCR using the HTBI primer set. One entry per CDR3 protein results from TCRdb running MiXCR on the multiplex PCR reads. The sample lists approximately 400,000 distinct CDR3 sequences, about 18% seen once, with about 38% in the top ten. Under 3 months was the duration of disease in ophthalmopathy patients, who also had a Clinical Activity Score of at least 3 and a NOSPECS grade of at least 4.

The sample taken for sequencing was blood. The chain has TRBV6-1 and TRBJ1-2; 7 nucleotides align to TRBD1. The receptor's source is a man aged 18 to 29 with Graves' ophthalmopathy. CDR3: CASSQRQGSVVGYTF. The CDR3 DNA follows: TGTGCCAGCAGTCAGAGACAGGGTTCGGTCGTTGGCTACACCTTC.